This record looks at one T cell receptor (beta chain) sequence and its context. This receptor's antigen is unknown. No much larger clone is present one base from it, and per-base qualities are unavailable. The method was the immunoSEQ multiplex PCR assay. This immuneACCESS table, as held by TCRdb, lists in-frame sequences with V and J called but not all clones. Of the missing ones, under half trace to an unresolved V gene in checked studies; the others have no known cause. Recorded for this sample are approximately 27,000 clones; roughly 82% of them occurred a single time. The top ten clonotypes cover approximately 5.5% of the sample. This specimen belongs to a study of chemoradiotherapy in HPV16-positive cancers (dated by TCRdb to between 2021 and 2024). Describing the broader study: Using functional T-cell assays on cells from a couple of HPV16-positive patients, the researchers defined candidate HPV-specific T-cell clones and common TCR motifs. The study asked whether T-cell immunity against the HPV oncoproteins E6 and E7 changes during chemoradiotherapy and whether it affects survival. The candidate HPV-specific TCRs and motifs were subsequently tracked in TCR repertoires obtained from roughly 90 patients with HPV-related cancers. What the research found in general, with its limitations: In HPV16-positive patients, expansion of HPV-responsive T cells during chemoradiotherapy was found to be associated with improved recurrence-free survival. Only two HPV16-positive patients were used to derive the functional definition of HPV-specific T cells, and the survival association was reported for HPV16-positive patients. Expansion of candidate HPV-specific clones and E7-related TCR motifs was observed in the tumor microenvironment during treatment, whereas no such expansion was observed for non-HPV-specific T cells.

Per the germline V gene (reference sequence), SGHAT is the CDR1 and FQDESV is the CDR2. The CDR3, cysteine through phenylalanine, is 17 amino acids long. The entry retains the CDR3 DNA only, 51 bases that are in frame from base 1. Ends trimmed: V by 5 bases, J by 2 bases; bases unmatched to a gene: 14. Repertoires were sampled repeatedly over the course of chemoradiotherapy so that clonal expansion in the tumor microenvironment could be followed. The source was blood, collected from a patient who underwent chemoradiotherapy. The chain links TRBV11-1 with TRBJ2-5; 7 bases in the junction line up with TRBD1. The clonotype was recovered from a human donor with HPV-associated anogenital cancer. CDR3 reads: CASSRNRGTIPQETQYF. The DNA sequence reads TGTGCCAGCAGCCGGAACAGGGGTACTATACCACAAGAGACCCAGTACTTC.